Below, 26 T cell receptor beta chains from the same sample are listed, as sequenced in a study of siplizumab effects on memory and regulatory T cells. Profiled with immunoSEQ multiplex PCR; TCRdb holds only in-frame clones, not every one. This sample has about 100,000 clones, with over 90% found just once. The specimen was non-Treg CD4+ T cells sorted from blood. These TCRs come from a human donor in good health.

This chain joins TRBV5-6 and TRBJ2-5; 11 nucleotides match TRBD2. The V and J ends lost 5 bases and 2 bases, in that order; junction bases with no gene match: 5. Germline V gene lookup returns CDR1 SGHDT and CDR2 YYEEEE. The CDR3 loop spans 15 amino acids. CDR3: CASRTGLAAQETQYF. The CDR3 DNA reads as TGTGCCAGCAGAACGGGACTAGCGGCGCAAGAGACCCAGTACTTC.

CDR3 loop: CASSRRLKRPPTEQYF. CDR3 in DNA: TGTGCCAGCAGCCGCCGGTTAAAGCGGCCCCCTACCGAGCAGTACTTC. This sequence joins TRBV7-6 and TRBJ2-7, with D possibly being TRBD2 (5 bases). V was shortened by 5 bases and J by 6 bases, with 23 bases between the two germline ends. This CDR3 is 16 amino acids long. CDR1 is SGHVS and CDR2 is FNYEAQ in the germline V gene.

The rearrangement joins TRBV28 to TRBJ2-2; TRBD1 might be the D (6 bases). V lost 8 bases and J 4 bases, leaving 11 bases between the germline ends. CDR1 is MDHEN, CDR2 SYDVKM, per germline. This CDR3 spans 13 amino acids. In nucleotides, the CDR3 is TGTGCCAGCCGGGGACACGGCACCGGGGAGCTGTTTTTT. Translating gives CASRGHGTGELFF.

The chain is built from TRBV11-3 and TRBJ2-1, with D perhaps TRBD2 (5 bases). V lost 1 base, J lost 3 bases, and 10 bases lay in between. Germline V gene sequence: CDR1 SGHNT, CDR2 YENEEA. This CDR3 region has 15 residues. In nucleotides, the CDR3 is TGTGCCAGCAGCTTAGGGGAGCTGGGCTACAATGAGCAGTTCTTC. It specifies CASSLGELGYNEQFF. The full variable domain, completed using reference TRBV11-3 and TRBJ2-1, is EAGVVQSPRYKIIEKKQPVAFWCNPISGHNTLYWYLQNLGQGPELLIRYENEEAVDDSQLPKDRFSAERLKGVDSTLKIQPAELGDSAVYLCASSLGELGYNEQFFGPGTRLTVL.

This clone was recorded only once. The CDR3 sequence: CASSTRTSGITDTQYF. As DNA, the CDR3 is TGTGCCAGCAGCACACGGACTAGCGGCATCACAGATACGCAGTATTTT. The rearrangement joins TRBV7-3 to TRBJ2-3; 10 bases are shared with TRBD2. Germline V lookup: CDR1 SGHTA, CDR2 FQGTGA. V shed 5 bases and J 2 bases; nucleotides not matched to a gene: 7. The CDR3 loop spans 16 amino acids.

This chain uses TRBV9 with TRBJ1-1, with D perhaps TRBD1 (6 bases). The V gene's germline CDR1 is SGDLS and CDR2 YYNGEE. Trimming shortened V by 2 bases and J by 1 base, and 12 bases separated the two germline ends. The CDR3 is 15 residues long. The CDR3 coding sequence is TGTGCCAGCAGCGTGTGGGAGGGGGGGAACACTGAAGCTTTCTTT. As protein: CASSVWEGGNTEAFF.

The rearrangement uses TRBV7-3 and TRBJ2-5; the match to TRBD2 covers 8 bases. V trimming: 4 bases; J trimming: 5 bases; junction bases outside the gene matches: 15. The CDR3 is 17 amino acids. Germline V CDR1 and CDR2: SGHTA, FQGTGA. The CDR3 bases are TGTGCCAGCAGCTCAGAACCGGGACTAGGTCTCCCGGAGACCCAGTACTTC. It yields the protein CASSSEPGLGLPETQYF.

CDR3 bases: TGTGCCAGCAGCTTAGTAGAGCACCATGGCTACACCTTC. It specifies CASSLVEHHGYTF. The V and J genes are TRBV7-9 and TRBJ1-2; D is ambiguous. The CDR3 has 13 residues. CDR1 is SEHNR, CDR2 FQNEAQ, per germline (reference sequence). The ends were cut back, 1 base at V and 6 bases at J, with 9 bases in the middle.

CDR3 in DNA: TGTGCCTGGAGCCAGGGGAGTCTAAATTCACCCCTCCACTTT. Translation: CAWSQGSLNSPLHF. The chain recombines TRBV30 with TRBJ1-6, with a weak D call TRBD1 (6 bases). The V end was cut by 3 bases, the J end by 7 bases, with 13 bases between. CDR1 is GTSNPN and CDR2 is SVGIG in the germline V gene (reference sequence). The CDR3 contains 14 residues.

This rearrangement joins TRBV19 to TRBJ2-1; 7 nucleotides line up with TRBD1. Unmatched junction bases numbered 4, after V lost 2 bases and J lost 9 bases. Germline-derived CDR1 and CDR2 are LNHDA and SQIVND (reference sequence). There are 13 residues in the CDR3. CDR3 sequence reads: CASSIPQGREQFF. Written as DNA, the CDR3 is TGTGCCAGTAGTATACCACAGGGGCGTGAGCAGTTCTTC.

This clone showed up just a few times. The rearrangement joins TRBV6-5 to TRBJ2-7; perhaps TRBD1 as D (6 bases). Germline loops: CDR1 MNHEY, CDR2 SVGAGI. Trimming removed 7 bases from V and 5 bases from J, with 15 bases in between. CDR3 length equals 13 residues. CDR3 DNA: TGTGCCAGCACTAGGGGGTTCGGGAACGAGCAGTACTTC. This translates into CASTRGFGNEQYF.

In this sample, this clone turned up a few times. In DNA form, the CDR3 reads TGTGCCAGCAGCCCCAGAGCGGGGTCGCCAGATACGCAGTATTTT. As protein: CASSPRAGSPDTQYF. J is TRBJ2-3 and V is TRBV9; 7 bases match TRBD2. CDR1 is SGDLS and CDR2 is YYNGEE in the germline V gene. V lost 4 bases to trimming and J lost 4 bases; unmatched junction nucleotides: 9. The CDR3 has 15 amino acids.

V is TRBV2 and J is TRBJ2-3; D is unresolved. Per germline, CDR1 SNHLY and CDR2 FYNNEI. V lost 10 bases, J lost 0 bases, and 14 bases lay in between. This CDR3 region has 14 residues. As DNA, the CDR3 is TGTGCCACAAGCTACCGCCCTAGCACAGATACGCAGTATTTT. The encoded protein is CATSYRPSTDTQYF.

The chain has TRBV7-9 and TRBJ1-1, with D perhaps matching TRBD1 (6 bases). This CDR3 has 14 residues. Germline CDR1 SEHNR, CDR2 FQNEAQ (reference sequence). Trimming shortened V by 1 base and J by 7 bases, and 13 bases separated the two germline ends. The CDR3: CASSLEGGHGEAFF. CDR3 nucleotide sequence: TGTGCCAGCAGCTTAGAGGGGGGACACGGTGAAGCTTTCTTT.

The chain combines TRBV28 with TRBJ1-5; a possible D gene is TRBD1 (5 bases). V lost 4 bases, J lost 1 base, and 11 bases lay in between. The germline V gene has CDR1 MDHEN and CDR2 SYDVKM. The CDR3 totals 15 residues. The CDR3, as DNA: TGTGCCAGCAGTTCCCCGGGACGGAGCAATCAGCCCCAGCATTTT. Protein sequence: CASSSPGRSNQPQHF.

This rearrangement joins TRBV18 to TRBJ2-7, with D unresolved. CDR1 is KGHSH and CDR2 is LQKENI in the germline V gene. This CDR3 is built from 13 residues. V was pared by 3 bases and J by 6 bases, with 12 bases between. CDR3 nucleotide sequence: TGTGCCAGCTCACCCAAGTCCAGGACCGAGCAGTACTTC. Its translation: CASSPKSRTEQYF.

The rearrangement uses TRBV19 and TRBJ2-2; 10 nucleotides line up with TRBD1. CDR3 length equals 16 residues. The junction had 7 bases not matched to a gene; V was cut back by 5 bases and J by 4 bases. The germline V gene has CDR1 LNHDA and CDR2 SQIVND (reference sequence). CDR3 region: CASSLIGTGVTGELFF. The DNA of the CDR3 is TGTGCCAGTAGTTTGATCGGGACAGGGGTCACCGGGGAGCTGTTTTTT.

The chain uses TRBV19 and TRBJ2-3; D might be TRBD1 or TRBD2, each matching 5 bases. CDR3 length: 18 amino acids. V lost 1 base and J lost 2, with 19 bases in between. Germline V CDR1 and CDR2: LNHDA, SQIVND (reference sequence). CDR3 amino acids: CASSIGEGPRPLTDTQYF. The CDR3 DNA follows: TGTGCCAGTAGTATAGGAGAGGGACCGCGGCCCCTCACAGATACGCAGTATTTT.

This chain joins TRBV19 and TRBJ2-7; the match to TRBD1 covers 8 bases. Germline lookup yields CDR1 LNHDA and CDR2 SQIVND (reference sequence). The trim removed 2 bases at V and 6 bases at J, leaving 6 bases unmatched. The CDR3 sequence is 14 residues long. The CDR3 here is CASSIPGQVAEQYF. DNA of the CDR3: TGTGCCAGTAGTATACCGGGACAGGTAGCCGAGCAGTACTTC.

The genes are TRBV28 and TRBJ2-7; TRBD1 agrees at 7 bases. The CDR3 loop spans 16 amino acids. V shed 3 bases and J 2 bases; nucleotides not matched to a gene: 10. CDR1 and CDR2 from the germline V gene are MDHEN and SYDVKM. CDR3 amino acids: CASSFSQGVGAYEQYF. The CDR3 nucleotides read TGTGCCAGCAGTTTTTCGCAGGGGGTTGGAGCCTACGAGCAGTACTTC.

The chain combines TRBV5-1 with TRBJ1-1, with TRBD1 identical over 10 bases. From germline, CDR1 is SGHRS and CDR2 YFSETQ. This CDR3 is built from 16 residues. With V trimmed by 4 bases and J by 2 bases, 8 bases remained unmatched. CDR3 protein: CASSRGQGSGNTEAFF. CDR3 in DNA: TGCGCCAGCAGCAGGGGACAGGGGTCCGGAAACACTGAAGCTTTCTTT. Based on the CDR3 plus reference TRBV5-1 and TRBJ1-1, the full variable domain is KAGVTQTPRYLIKTRGQQVTLSCSPISGHRSVSWYQQTPGQGLQFLFEYFSETQRNKGNFPGRFSGRQFSNSRSEMNVSTLELGDSALYLCASSRGQGSGNTEAFFGQGTRLTVV.

The chain links TRBV28 to TRBJ2-5; D is uncertain. The CDR3 is 13 residues long. The germline gives CDR1 MDHEN, CDR2 SYDVKM. Between the trimmed V and J ends, which lost 3 bases and 5 bases, there was a span of 10 bases. The CDR3 here is CASSFDGLETQYF. The CDR3 coding sequence is TGTGCCAGCAGTTTCGATGGATTGGAGACCCAGTACTTC.

The rearrangement uses TRBV19 and TRBJ1-1; no definite D call. The germline CDR1 and CDR2 sequences are LNHDA and SQIVND (reference sequence). The CDR3 extends over 12 amino acids. V was clipped by 1 base and J by 7 bases, with 7 bases between them. CDR3 amino acids: CASSIAAGEAFF. CDR3 bases: TGTGCCAGTAGTATAGCAGCCGGTGAAGCTTTCTTT.

V usage is TRBV7-2 and J usage is TRBJ1-1; tentatively, D is TRBD1 (5 bases). CDR1 SGHTA and CDR2 FQGNSA come from the germline V gene. This CDR3 region has 13 residues. The V gene lost 2 bases and the J gene lost 9 bases, with 13 bases spanning the gap. CDR3 in DNA: TGTGCCAGCAGCTTATCTCAGGGTCCTAAAGCTTTCTTT. Translating gives CASSLSQGPKAFF. Based on the CDR3 plus reference TRBV7-2 and TRBJ1-1, the full variable domain is GAGVSQSPSNKVTEKGKDVELRCDPISGHTALYWYRQSLGQGLEFLIYFQGNSAPDKSGLPSDRFSAERTGGSVSTLTIQRTQQEDSAVYLCASSLSQGPKAFFGQGTRLTVV.

V gene TRBV5-4 combines with J gene TRBJ2-6, with 7 bases fitting TRBD1. The germline CDR1 and CDR2 sequences are SGHNT and YYREEE (reference sequence). Germline trimming cut 0 bases from V and 0 bases from J; bases unmatched to any gene: 6. CDR3 length equals 18 residues. CDR3 amino acids: CASSLVVTGTSGANVLTF. DNA of the CDR3: TGTGCCAGCAGCTTGGTCGTGACAGGGACCTCTGGGGCCAACGTCCTGACTTTC.

The J gene is TRBJ2-5, the V gene TRBV5-1; 8 bases line up with TRBD2. The CDR3 spans 16 residues. Germline CDR1 SGHRS, CDR2 YFSETQ. With V trimmed by 1 base and J by 4 bases, 9 bases remained unmatched. The CDR3 nucleotides read TGCGCCAGCAGCTTGAATACAGGACTAGCCTCAGAGACCCAGTACTTC. Translation gives CASSLNTGLASETQYF. Full variable domain (rest looked up from reference TRBV5-1 and TRBJ2-5): KAGVTQTPRYLIKTRGQQVTLSCSPISGHRSVSWYQQTPGQGLQFLFEYFSETQRNKGNFPGRFSGRQFSNSRSEMNVSTLELGDSALYLCASSLNTGLASETQYFGPGTRLLVL.